The clone carrying this T cell receptor beta chain was seen at least ten times. This specimen comes from a study of identical twins. TCRdb itself ran the 5' RACE reads through MiXCR, one entry per CDR3 protein. The sample carries some 500,000 distinct CDR3 sequences, 11% to 15% recorded once. This CDR3 comprises 17 residues. Looked up from germline, CDR1 is SGHDN and CDR2 is FVKESK. V was shortened by 0 bases and J by 4 bases, with 16 bases between the two germline ends. The sample also formed part of further work on yellow fever vaccine responses in identical twins.

This clonotype originated in a young woman in good health. The chain is built from TRBV14 and TRBJ2-1, with TRBD1 as a possible D gene (6 bases). The specimen sequenced was CD4+ T cells sorted from blood. CDR3 bases: TGTGCCAGCAGCCAAGATCTCGGGACAACACCTTACAATGAGCAGTTCTTC. This codes for CASSQDLGTTPYNEQFF.